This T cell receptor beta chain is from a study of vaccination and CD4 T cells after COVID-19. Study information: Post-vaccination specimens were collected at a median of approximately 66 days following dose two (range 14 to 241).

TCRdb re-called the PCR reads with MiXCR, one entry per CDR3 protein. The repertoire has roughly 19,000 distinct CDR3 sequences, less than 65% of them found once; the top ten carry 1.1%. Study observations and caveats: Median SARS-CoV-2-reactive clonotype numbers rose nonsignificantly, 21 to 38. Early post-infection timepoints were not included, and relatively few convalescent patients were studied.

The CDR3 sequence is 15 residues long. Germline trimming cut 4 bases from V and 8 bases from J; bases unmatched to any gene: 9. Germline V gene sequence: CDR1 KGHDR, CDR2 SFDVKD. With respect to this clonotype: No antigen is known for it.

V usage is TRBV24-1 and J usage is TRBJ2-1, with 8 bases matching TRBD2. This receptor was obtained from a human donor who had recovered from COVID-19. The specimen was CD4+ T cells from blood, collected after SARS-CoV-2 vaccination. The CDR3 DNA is TGTGCCACCAGTGACCCAGGACTAGCCGACGATGAGCAGTTCTTC. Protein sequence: CATSDPGLADDEQFF.